This TCR beta chain derives from a study of T cell responses to AZD1222 COVID-19 vaccine. Study observations and caveats: Most donors were white British, females outnumbered males, and clonal diversity was possibly underestimated.

Data came from immunoSEQ multiplex PCR; TCRdb stores just in-frame clones and leaves some out. The repertoire consists of approximately 130,000 clones, with roughly 86% occurring once and the leading ten covering 4.5% to 6.5%. Regarding this clone: Antigen unknown.

The CDR3 is 12 residues long. Germline V gene lookup returns CDR1 ENHRY and CDR2 SYGVKD. V was shortened by 6 bases and J by 4 bases, with 9 bases between the two germline ends. The sequence was collected from an adult who received the AZD1222 COVID-19 vaccine. The sequencing here drew on peripheral blood, taken 28 days after the second AZD1222 dose. The V gene is TRBV10-3, the J gene TRBJ1-2; TRBD1 might be the D (5 bases). The CDR3 nucleotides read TGTGCCATCAGCCCGGGGGGCTATGGCTACACCTTC. It encodes CAISPGGYGYTF.